This is a list of T cell receptor beta chains from one sample in a study of OX40 agonist ivuxolimab in advanced cancers. The data were produced by immunoSEQ multiplex PCR, yet TCRdb's version contains in-frame clones alone and is incomplete. The sample shows some 95,000 clones, approximately 88% of them seen only once. The specimen comprised CD4+ or CD8+ T cells sorted from blood, sampled in a trial of the OX40 agonist ivuxolimab. The source of these receptors is an adult with an advanced solid tumor such as melanoma, head and neck, liver or kidney cancer. The CDR3 runs from the conserved cysteine through the conserved F or W. The D gene is left open where the match is weak. Clone size, where shown, is once, few, many, or a class for clones that have expanded.

d_call j_call clone_size v_call cdr3_aa cdr3_nt
NA TRBJ1-1 NA TRBV5-1 CASSLAMREAAFF TGCGCCAGCAGCTTGGCCATGAGGGAGGCCGCTTTCTTT
NA TRBJ2-3 NA TRBV7-2 CASSLDRSDTQYF TGTGCCAGCAGCTTAGACAGATCAGATACGCAGTATTTT
TRBD2 TRBJ2-1 NA TRBV11-2 CASSSSGGVYNEQFF TGTGCCAGCAGCTCCTCGGGGGGGGTCTACAATGAGCAGTTCTTC
NA TRBJ2-5 NA TRBV2 CATQRRGQRETQYF TGTGCCACCCAACGGAGGGGGCAGAGGGAGACCCAGTACTTC
NA TRBJ1-1 NA TRBV4-2 CASSPAVDGDTEAFF TGTGCCAGCAGCCCCGCCGTCGACGGGGACACTGAAGCTTTCTTT
NA TRBJ1-1 few TRBV7-7 CASSLALGAEAFF TGTGCCAGCAGCTTAGCACTGGGGGCTGAAGCTTTCTTT
TRBD1 TRBJ2-1 NA TRBV2 CASSDRTGEVRQFF TGTGCCAGCAGTGACCGGACAGGGGAAGTTAGGCAGTTCTTC
TRBD1 TRBJ2-7 NA TRBV6-5 CASRDRDRREYEQYF TGTGCCAGCAGAGACCGGGACAGGCGCGAGTACGAGCAGTACTTC
TRBD1 TRBJ1-1 NA TRBV5-1 CASSYTGTAPEAFF TGCGCCAGCAGCTACACCGGGACAGCCCCTGAAGCTTTCTTT
NA TRBJ2-3 NA TRBV5-1 CASSFGGGRADTQYF TGCGCCAGCAGCTTTGGTGGGGGGCGGGCAGATACGCAGTATTTT
TRBD1 TRBJ1-2 once TRBV4-2 CASSPRDRGNYGYTF TGTGCCAGCAGTCCCCGGGACAGGGGAAACTATGGCTACACCTTC
TRBD1 TRBJ1-5 NA TRBV6-6 CASSLDRGGNQPQHF TGTGCCAGCAGCCTAGACAGGGGGGGCAATCAGCCCCAGCATTTT
NA TRBJ2-2 NA TRBV2 CASRRTPNTGELFF TGTGCCAGCAGACGGACACCGAACACCGGGGAGCTGTTTTTT
NA TRBJ1-2 NA TRBV9 CASSSLSGSYGYTF TGTGCCAGCAGCAGCCTCAGCGGGAGCTATGGCTACACCTTC
NA TRBJ1-3 NA TRBV7-9 CARTPPSSGNTIYF TGTGCCAGGACCCCTCCTAGCTCTGGAAACACCATATATTTT
TRBD1 TRBJ1-3 few TRBV6-5 CASSVTGVGNTIYF TGTGCCAGCAGCGTCACAGGGGTTGGAAACACCATATATTTT
NA TRBJ1-1 NA TRBV5-1 CASSPDTAREAFF TGCGCCAGCAGCCCCGACACGGCTCGGGAAGCTTTCTTT
TRBD1 TRBJ1-5 few TRBV19 CASDTGEGVQPQHF TGTGCCAGCGACACAGGGGAAGGGGTTCAGCCCCAGCATTTT
NA TRBJ1-6 NA TRBV5-1 CASTLGAENSPLHF TGCGCCAGCACCCTCGGAGCGGAGAATTCACCCCTCCACTTT
NA TRBJ1-1 NA TRBV19 CASSPRTNTEAFF TGTGCCAGTAGTCCAAGAACGAACACTGAAGCTTTCTTT
NA TRBJ1-1 few TRBV9 CASSLSGRLAIGAFF TGTGCCAGCAGCCTTTCGGGCAGGCTGGCCATCGGAGCTTTCTTT
NA TRBJ1-2 once TRBV6-6 CASSYSTVGGGYTF TGTGCCAGCAGTTACTCGACGGTCGGGGGGGGCTACACCTTC
TRBD1 TRBJ1-1 few TRBV6-5 CASSDRGSHTEAFF TGTGCCAGCAGTGACAGGGGTTCCCACACTGAAGCTTTCTTT
NA TRBJ2-3 NA TRBV5-1 CASSLGTSRTDTQYF TGCGCCAGCAGCTTGGGGACTTCACGCACAGATACGCAGTATTTT
TRBD1 TRBJ1-2 NA TRBV6-5 CASISEGTGGYTF TGTGCCAGCATCTCCGAAGGGACAGGGGGCTACACCTTC
TRBD1 TRBJ2-7 NA TRBV7-2 CASSVRGTDPYEQYF TGTGCCAGCAGCGTCCGTGGGACAGACCCCTACGAGCAGTACTTC
NA TRBJ2-5 once TRBV4-1 CASSQDQGRRSQETQYF TGCGCCAGCAGCCAAGATCAGGGCAGGAGAAGCCAAGAGACCCAGTACTTC
TRBD1 TRBJ2-1 once TRBV28 CASSSGGREQFF TGTGCTAGCAGTTCAGGGGGCCGGGAGCAGTTCTTC
TRBD1 TRBJ2-7 NA TRBV6-6 CASRLQRGRDEQYF TGTGCCAGCAGGCTTCAAAGGGGGCGCGACGAGCAGTACTTC
NA TRBJ2-7 NA TRBV7-8 CASSRVNGGALYEQYF TGTGCCAGCAGCCGGGTTAATGGGGGAGCACTTTACGAGCAGTACTTC
NA TRBJ2-7 NA TRBV6-5 CASRYAPGLSYEQYF TGTGCCAGCAGATATGCACCAGGCCTCTCCTACGAGCAGTACTTC
NA TRBJ2-1 NA TRBV5-1 CASSPSVRGSNNEQFF TGCGCCAGCAGCCCCAGCGTGAGGGGTTCCAACAATGAGCAGTTCTTC
NA TRBJ2-3 NA TRBV10-1 CASSGTTGYTDTQYF TGCGCCAGCAGTGGAACCACGGGGTACACAGATACGCAGTATTTT
TRBD2 TRBJ2-2 NA TRBV4-3 CASSQTSGRDTGELFF TGCGCCAGCAGCCAAACTAGCGGGAGGGACACCGGGGAGCTGTTTTTT
TRBD2 TRBJ2-5 NA TRBV28 CASRRLAGGKETQYF TGTGCCAGCAGGCGGCTAGCGGGGGGGAAGGAGACCCAGTACTTC